These 21 T cell receptor beta chains were sequenced from one sample in a study of blood T cell repertoires in COVID-19 (dated by TCRdb to 2018 to 2020). The library was built by means of the immunoSEQ multiplex PCR assay. TCRdb obtained this table from immuneACCESS and retained in-frame rearrangements with V and J assigned. These tables miss some clones; where compared with another copy, unresolved V genes account for less than half of the shortfall, and the remainder is unexplained. The sample profile shows 200,000 to 250,000 clones; more than 70% of them were found once. Over 15% of the sample lies in the top ten. The sequencing sample was made of peripheral blood. All receptors come from a man aged 50-59 years with COVID-19, enrolled during active disease.

J is TRBJ1-6 and V is TRBV28; TRBD1 agrees at 7 bases. Trimming at V came to 4 bases and at J to 6 bases, leaving 6 bases not matched to a gene. The germline V gene has CDR1 MDHEN and CDR2 SYDVKM. The CDR3 totals 15 residues. The CDR3 nucleotides are TGTGCCAGCAGTTATCGACAGGGCGCTAATTCACCCCTCCACTTT. Translation: CASSYRQGANSPLHF.

The rearrangement links TRBV9 to TRBJ1-4; the D is unclear. CDR1 SGDLS and CDR2 YYNGEE come from the germline V gene. Trimming shortened V by 6 bases and J by 7 bases, and 13 bases separated the two germline ends. The CDR3 runs to 13 residues. The CDR3 protein is CASNGRTGEKLFF. The CDR3 DNA reads as TGTGCCAGCAATGGGAGAACGGGTGAAAAACTGTTTTTT.

The rearrangement uses TRBV5-1 and TRBJ2-5; TRBD2 matches 8 bases. The V gene's germline CDR1 is SGHRS and CDR2 YFSETQ. V was pared by 0 bases and J by 4 bases, with 2 bases of the junction left unmatched. The CDR3 has 14 amino acids. The CDR3 DNA follows: TGCGCCAGCAGCTTGGTACTAGCGGCAGAGACCCAGTACTTC. This encodes CASSLVLAAETQYF.

J is TRBJ2-1 and V is TRBV11-2; 12 bases fit TRBD2. From germline, CDR1 is SGHAT and CDR2 FQNNGV. The CDR3 has 16 residues. Losses at the gene ends were 2 bases for V and 11 bases for J; bases not matched to a gene: 10. The DNA for the CDR3 is TGTGCCAGCAGCTTAAGACTAGCGGGAGTATTTCAGCAGCAGTTCTTC. Its translation: CASSLRLAGVFQQQFF.

The V and J genes are TRBV15 and TRBJ2-1; 7 nucleotides align to TRBD1. From germline, CDR1 is LNHNV and CDR2 YYDKDF (reference sequence). The V segment lost 3 bases and the J segment 5 bases; nucleotides outside the gene matches: 7. The CDR3 covers 15 residues. CDR3 nucleotides: TGTGCCACCAGCAGCCGGGACAGAGAGAACAATGAGCAGTTCTTC. Its translation is CATSSRDRENNEQFF.

This chain uses TRBV6-2 or TRBV6-3 with TRBJ2-7; D uncertain. V lost 4 bases to trimming and J lost 0 bases, with 19 bases between them. The CDR3 spans 17 residues. Germline V lookup: CDR1 MNHEY, CDR2 SVGEGT. For the CDR3, the DNA is TGTGCCAGCAGTTCTCTCCCCATAGCAAGGAGCTCCTACGAGCAGTACTTC. Its translation is CASSSLPIARSSYEQYF.

The chain uses TRBV7-3 and TRBJ2-3; the match to TRBD2 covers 9 bases. This CDR3 has 16 amino acids. The V and J ends lost 5 bases and 2 bases, in that order; junction bases with no gene match: 8. CDR1 and CDR2 from the germline V gene are SGHTA and FQGTGA. CDR3 nucleotide sequence: TGTGCCAGCAGCCCCTCGACTAGCGGATTCACAGATACGCAGTATTTT. It specifies CASSPSTSGFTDTQYF.

With respect to this clone: This sample includes further DNA sequences coding for the same CDR3. The chain carries TRBV6-1 and TRBJ2-5; D remains ambiguous. V lost 3 bases and J 2 bases, leaving 7 bases between the germline ends. The CDR3 has 13 amino acids. CDR1 MNHNS and CDR2 SASEGT come from the germline V gene. The CDR3 sequence is CASSEFLQETQYF. CDR3 nucleotide sequence: TGTGCCAGCAGTGAGTTTTTACAAGAGACCCAGTACTTC.

The rearrangement uses TRBV5-1 and TRBJ2-7; TRBD1 aligns across 9 bases. Germline loops: CDR1 SGHRS, CDR2 YFSETQ. The CDR3 has 15 amino acids. With 3 bases clipped from V and 7 bases from J, the junction kept 11 bases outside the gene matches. The CDR3 region is CASSSFGQGPEEQYF. The CDR3 bases are TGCGCCAGCAGCTCTTTTGGACAGGGGCCAGAGGAGCAGTACTTC.

The genes are TRBV27 and TRBJ1-5; TRBD1 is a possible D gene (6 bases). Germline values: CDR1 MNHEY, CDR2 SMNVEV (reference sequence). The V end was cut by 3 bases, the J end by 6 bases, with 9 bases between. This CDR3 has 13 residues. In DNA form, the CDR3 reads TGTGCCAGCAGTTTCCACAGGGCTCAGCCCCAGCATTTT. It encodes CASSFHRAQPQHF.

V usage is TRBV4-2 and J usage is TRBJ1-2; the D is unclear. Trimming removed 4 bases from V and 4 bases from J, with 16 bases in between. Germline V lookup: CDR1 LGHNA, CDR2 YNFKEQ. This CDR3 spans 15 amino acids. The CDR3 sequence: CASSLSTGESYGYTF. The CDR3 nucleotides read TGTGCCAGCAGCCTTTCAACCGGAGAATCCTATGGCTACACCTTC.

The genes are TRBV11-2 and TRBJ2-3, with TRBD2 as a possible D gene (5 bases). This CDR3 region has 14 residues. Germline loops: CDR1 SGHAT, CDR2 FQNNGV. Trimming left V 5 bases short and J 6 bases short, with 15 bases between. CDR3 in amino acids: CASSPDARRDTQYF. Written as DNA, the CDR3 is TGTGCCAGCAGCCCGGACGCCCGGAGGGATACGCAGTATTTT.

The V gene is TRBV29-1, the J gene TRBJ2-5, with 9 bases lining up with TRBD2. V lost 7 bases and J lost 2; bases outside the gene matches: 2. From germline, CDR1 is SQVTM and CDR2 ANQGSEA. CDR3 length: 12 residues. This chain's CDR3 is CSGRGGQETQYF. The CDR3 DNA sequence: TGCAGCGGGCGGGGGGGGCAAGAGACCCAGTACTTC.

The J gene is TRBJ2-7, the V gene TRBV7-2, with 9 nucleotides matching TRBD2. The germline CDR1 and CDR2 sequences are SGHTA and FQGNSA. After removal of 2 bases from V and 4 bases from J, the junction contained 3 bases not matched to a gene. This CDR3 spans 14 amino acids. CDR3 in amino acids: CASSLTSGPYEQYF. CDR3 sequence (DNA): TGTGCCAGCAGCTTAACTAGCGGGCCTTACGAGCAGTACTTC.

V gene TRBV30 combines with J gene TRBJ1-2, with D unclear. V was cut by 3 bases and J by 7 bases, with 9 bases left in between. The CDR3 has 11 residues. The germline CDR1 and CDR2 sequences are GTSNPN and SVGIG (reference sequence). This chain's CDR3 is CAWRPIGGYTF. Here the CDR3 DNA reads TGTGCCTGGAGGCCTATTGGTGGCTACACCTTC.

CDR3 region: CASSAVSGANVLTF. CDR3 in DNA: TGTGCCAGCAGTGCCGTATCTGGGGCCAACGTCCTGACTTTC. The chain has TRBV6-4 and TRBJ2-6; no clear D. Germline-derived CDR1 and CDR2 are MRHNA and SNTAGT. The CDR3 loop spans 14 amino acids. Trimming left V 4 bases short and J 1 base short, with 5 bases between.

The chain couples TRBV19 to TRBJ1-4, with TRBD1 matching 9 bases. This CDR3 comprises 16 residues. The germline gives CDR1 LNHDA, CDR2 SQIVND (reference sequence). The V and J ends lost 3 bases and 7 bases, in that order; junction bases with no gene match: 9. The CDR3: CASSISTGQGSEKLFF. DNA for the CDR3: TGTGCCAGTAGTATTAGTACGGGACAGGGTAGTGAAAAACTGTTTTTT. The full variable domain, with the rest looked up from reference TRBV19 and TRBJ1-4, is DGGITQSPKYLFRKEGQNVTLSCEQNLNHDAMYWYRQDPGQGLRLIYYSQIVNDFQKGDIAEGYSVSREKKESFPLTVTSAQKNPTAFYLCASSISTGQGSEKLFFGSGTQLSVL.

This clone was observed a few times. This sequence joins TRBV13 and TRBJ1-6; 8 positions match TRBD1. In germline, CDR1 is PRHDT, CDR2 FYEKMQ (reference sequence). This CDR3 has 14 amino acids. J gave up 7 bases and V 5 bases, and 4 bases lay outside the gene matches. For the CDR3, the DNA is TGTGCCAGCAGCGTGGACAGGGCGAATTCACCCCTCCACTTT. Encoded protein: CASSVDRANSPLHF.

DNA for the CDR3: TGTGCCAGCAGCATGAGCGGGAGCTCCTACAATGAGCAGTTCTTC. Protein: CASSMSGSSYNEQFF. The chain employs TRBV7-6 and TRBJ2-1; 8 positions agree with TRBD2. The germline V gene has CDR1 SGHVS and CDR2 FNYEAQ. This CDR3 spans 15 amino acids. Unmatched junction bases numbered 3, after V lost 5 bases and J lost 0 bases.

The chain joins TRBV7-2 to TRBJ2-7; 7 nucleotides align to TRBD1. CDR1 and CDR2 from the germline V gene are SGHTA and FQGNSA. The CDR3 is made up of 14 amino acids. The trim removed 5 bases at V and 7 bases at J, leaving 11 bases unmatched. Written as DNA, the CDR3 is TGTGCCAGCAGCCCAGACAGGGCCGGCAGGGAGCAGTACTTC. Amino acid sequence: CASSPDRAGREQYF.

The chain employs TRBV5-1 and TRBJ2-1; 9 nucleotides agree with TRBD1. The ends lost 2 bases at V and 4 bases at J; junction bases unmatched: 4. Germline values: CDR1 SGHRS, CDR2 YFSETQ. The CDR3 loop spans 15 amino acids. The CDR3 is CASSLRQGVYNEQFF. In nucleotides, the CDR3 is TGCGCCAGCAGCTTAAGACAGGGGGTTTACAATGAGCAGTTCTTC.